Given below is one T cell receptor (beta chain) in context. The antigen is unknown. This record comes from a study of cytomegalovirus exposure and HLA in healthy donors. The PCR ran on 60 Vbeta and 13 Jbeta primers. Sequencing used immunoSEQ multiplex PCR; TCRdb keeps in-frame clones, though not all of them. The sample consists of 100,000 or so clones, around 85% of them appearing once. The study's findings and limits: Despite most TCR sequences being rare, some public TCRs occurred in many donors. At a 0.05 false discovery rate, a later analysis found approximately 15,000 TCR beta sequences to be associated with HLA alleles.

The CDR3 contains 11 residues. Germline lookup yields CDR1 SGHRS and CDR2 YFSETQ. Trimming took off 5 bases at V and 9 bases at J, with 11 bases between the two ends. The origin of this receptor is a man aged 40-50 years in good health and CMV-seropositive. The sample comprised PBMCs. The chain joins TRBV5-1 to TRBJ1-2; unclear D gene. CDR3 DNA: TGCGCCAGCAGTTCCCGAGGGCGCTACACCTTC. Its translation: CASSSRGRYTF. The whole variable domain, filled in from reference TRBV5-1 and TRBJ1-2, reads KAGVTQTPRYLIKTRGQQVTLSCSPISGHRSVSWYQQTPGQGLQFLFEYFSETQRNKGNFPGRFSGRQFSNSRSEMNVSTLELGDSALYLCASSSRGRYTFGSGTRLTVV.